These 21 T cell receptor beta chains came from one sample sequenced in a study of blood T cell repertoires in COVID-19. The data were produced by immunoSEQ multiplex PCR, yet TCRdb's version contains in-frame clones alone and is incomplete. This table holds a few hundred thousand clones, about 83% found once. Sample: peripheral blood. The receptor source for this set is a woman in her fifties or sixties with acute or convalescent COVID-19.

The chain recombines TRBV29-1 with TRBJ1-2; D uncertain. The germline gives CDR1 SQVTM, CDR2 ANQGSEA. The CDR3 runs 13 residues. The V gene lost 0 bases and the J gene lost 4 bases, with 9 bases spanning the gap. The CDR3 spells CSVEEYGGYGYTF. The CDR3, as DNA: TGCAGCGTTGAAGAATATGGCGGCTATGGCTACACCTTC.

The CDR3 nucleotides read TGTGCCATCAGTGAGGGTCCAGGGCAGCCCGTATCCTCTATTTACACAGATACGCAGTATTTT. It codes for CAISEGPGQPVSSIYTDTQYF. The chain uses TRBV10-3 and TRBJ2-3; possible D gene TRBD1, 5 bases. Deletions cut 2 bases from V and 2 bases from J, with 29 bases between. The CDR3 has 21 residues. Looked up from germline, CDR1 is ENHRY and CDR2 is SYGVKD.

The chain employs TRBV30 and TRBJ1-4; 7 nucleotides line up with TRBD1. The J segment lost 7 bases and the V segment lost 3 bases, leaving 8 bases of the junction unmatched. Germline V gene sequence: CDR1 GTSNPN, CDR2 SVGIG (reference sequence). The CDR3 is 14 residues long. The CDR3 coding sequence is TGTGCCTGGAGCCTTCAAGGGACAGTTGAAAAACTGTTTTTT. Amino acids: CAWSLQGTVEKLFF.

V usage is TRBV7-3 and J usage is TRBJ1-6; 7 bases are shared with TRBD1. Trimming cost V 4 bases and J 0 bases; bases outside gene matches: 0. CDR1 SGHTA and CDR2 FQGTGA come from the germline V gene. The CDR3 loop spans 15 amino acids. CDR3 region: CASSWDSSYNSPLHF. Here the CDR3 DNA reads TGTGCCAGCAGCTGGGACAGCTCCTATAATTCACCCCTCCACTTT.

This chain connects TRBV9 to TRBJ2-1, with D maybe TRBD2 (6 bases). With 0 bases removed from V and 2 bases from J, the gap between germline ends came to 9 bases. Germline loops: CDR1 SGDLS, CDR2 YYNGEE. The length of the CDR3 is 15 residues. The CDR3 coding sequence is TGTGCCAGCAGCGTAGCGGGAGACCCCTACAATGAGCAGTTCTTC. This encodes CASSVAGDPYNEQFF.

The chain has TRBV6-2 or TRBV6-3 and TRBJ2-7; unclear D gene. From germline, CDR1 is MNHEY and CDR2 SVGEGT. With 0 bases removed from V and 4 bases from J, the gap between germline ends came to 7 bases. The CDR3 covers 13 residues. The CDR3 sequence is CASSYSTRYEQYF. Written as DNA, the CDR3 is TGTGCCAGCAGTTACTCGACAAGGTACGAGCAGTACTTC.

Concerning this clone itself: Sequence at one end of the junction differs from germline and may be a read error. The chain has TRBV7-8 and TRBJ1-2; D unresolved. CDR1 is SGHVS, CDR2 FQNEAQ, per germline. The CDR3 runs 15 residues. CDR3 in DNA: TGTGCCAGCAGCTTACTAGCCGGTATTAACGATGGCTACACCTTC. Translated: CASSLLAGINDGYTF.

This clone has only one observation. V usage is TRBV6-5 and J usage is TRBJ2-1; 12 bases align to TRBD1. The germline V gene encodes CDR1 MNHEY and CDR2 SVGAGI. The CDR3 is 15 amino acids. The trim removed 2 bases at V and 8 bases at J, leaving 4 bases unmatched. For the CDR3, the DNA is TGTGCCAGCAGTTACCGGGACAGGGGGCAGGATGAGCAGTTCTTC. It specifies CASSYRDRGQDEQFF.

This clone was detected only once. J is TRBJ2-7 and V is TRBV7-2, with no clear D. Trimming cost V 2 bases and J 0 bases, with 5 bases left between them. The germline gives CDR1 SGHTA, CDR2 FQGNSA. This CDR3 has 13 residues. The CDR3 nucleotides are TGTGCCAGCAGCTTATCTCGCTCCTACGAGCAGTACGTC. Its translation is CASSLSRSYEQYV.

The chain joins TRBV4-3 to TRBJ2-7; a weak D match, TRBD1 (7 bases). Trimming pared 0 bases from V and 7 bases from J, leaving 13 bases between. The length of the CDR3 is 14 residues. Per the germline V gene, CDR1 is LGHNA and CDR2 is YSLEER. CDR3 DNA sequence: TGCGCCAGCAGCCAAGACAGGGGGGCGCGGGAGCAGTACTTC. It translates to CASSQDRGAREQYF.

This clone was observed a handful of times. This rearrangement joins TRBV28 to TRBJ2-7; possible D gene TRBD1, 5 bases. Trimming stripped 11 bases from V and 5 bases from J, with 7 bases between. Germline V CDR1 and CDR2: MDHEN, SYDVKM. The CDR3 has 9 amino acids. The CDR3 loop reads CAQGDEQYF. The CDR3 DNA sequence: TGTGCCCAGGGTGACGAGCAGTACTTC.

In this sample, this clone turned up a few times. J is TRBJ1-2 and V is TRBV15; 9 positions agree with TRBD1. The germline CDR1 and CDR2 sequences are LNHNV and YYDKDF (reference sequence). The CDR3 spans 16 residues. Germline trimming cut 3 bases from V and 2 bases from J; bases unmatched to any gene: 7. CDR3: CATSRLQGAQNYGYTF. The CDR3 bases are TGTGCCACCAGCAGGCTACAGGGGGCGCAGAACTATGGCTACACCTTC.

The V gene is TRBV5-4, the J gene TRBJ1-2; 8 bases are shared with TRBD1. The CDR3 length is 16 residues. V lost 3 bases and J lost 0; bases outside the gene matches: 7. Germline CDR1 is SGHNT and CDR2 is YYREEE (reference sequence). This CDR3 reads CASSWGQDSTNYGYTF. The CDR3 coding sequence is TGTGCCAGCAGCTGGGGACAGGATTCTACTAACTATGGCTACACCTTC.

The sample holds one count of this clone. The chain recombines TRBV30 with TRBJ2-5, with TRBD2 matching over 8 bases. The junction had 11 bases not matched to a gene; V was cut back by 3 bases and J by 8 bases. This CDR3 spans 14 amino acids. Germline V gene sequence: CDR1 GTSNPN, CDR2 SVGIG (reference sequence). In nucleotides, the CDR3 is TGTGCCTGGAGCGGTATACGGGGGGGCGATACCCAGTACTTC. Translation: CAWSGIRGGDTQYF.

The chain uses TRBV2 and TRBJ2-5; the D gene is possibly TRBD2 (6 bases). The CDR3 runs 13 residues. Trimming removed 8 bases at V and 5 bases at J, with 15 bases between. CDR1 and CDR2 from the germline V gene are SNHLY and FYNNEI. This CDR3 is CASRGEGRETQYF. The CDR3 DNA is TGTGCCAGCCGTGGTGAGGGGAGGGAGACCCAGTACTTC.

In this sample, this clone turned up a few times. This sequence joins TRBV7-2 and TRBJ1-3; D uncertain. Germline V gives CDR1 SGHTA, CDR2 FQGNSA. The V gene lost 1 base and the J gene lost 0 bases, with 10 bases spanning the gap. The CDR3 runs to 16 residues. The CDR3 reads CASSLGSSSSGNTIYF. The DNA of the CDR3 is TGTGCCAGCAGCTTAGGTTCGTCGAGCTCTGGAAACACCATATATTTT.

This sequence joins TRBV4-1 and TRBJ1-1; 9 nucleotides line up with TRBD1. Germline V gives CDR1 MGHRA, CDR2 YSYEKL. The J segment lost 11 bases and the V segment lost 0 bases, leaving 7 bases of the junction unmatched. The CDR3 extends over 14 amino acids. As DNA, the CDR3 is TGCGCCAGCAGCCAAGAGGACAGGGGAACCGGGGCTTTCTTT. Its protein product is CASSQEDRGTGAFF.

In this sample, this clone turned up a few times. The rearrangement uses TRBV5-1 and TRBJ2-5, with a possible D match to TRBD1 (6 bases). The germline CDR1 and CDR2 sequences are SGHRS and YFSETQ. The CDR3 is made up of 15 amino acids. Trimming left V 1 base short and J 0 bases short, with 10 bases between. The CDR3 protein is CASSLWDTHQETQYF. The CDR3, as DNA: TGCGCCAGCAGCTTGTGGGACACACACCAAGAGACCCAGTACTTC.

The chain uses TRBV5-1 and TRBJ2-1; D is unclear. With 0 bases removed from V and 4 bases from J, the gap between germline ends came to 2 bases. CDR1 and CDR2 (germline): SGHRS, YFSETQ. The CDR3 has 12 amino acids. CDR3: CASSLAYNEQFF. DNA for the CDR3: TGCGCCAGCAGCTTGGCGTACAATGAGCAGTTCTTC. Full variable domain (rest looked up from reference TRBV5-1 and TRBJ2-1): KAGVTQTPRYLIKTRGQQVTLSCSPISGHRSVSWYQQTPGQGLQFLFEYFSETQRNKGNFPGRFSGRQFSNSRSEMNVSTLELGDSALYLCASSLAYNEQFFGPGTRLTVL.

The chain employs TRBV10-3 and TRBJ2-5; 10 nucleotides align to TRBD2. The junction had 5 bases not matched to a gene; V was cut back by 2 bases and J by 5 bases. CDR3 size: 15 residues. CDR1 and CDR2 (germline): ENHRY, SYGVKD. The CDR3 reads CAISELAGVGETQYF. CDR3 coding DNA: TGTGCCATCAGTGAGCTAGCGGGAGTCGGGGAGACCCAGTACTTC.

The genes are TRBV5-1 and TRBJ2-6; 12 bases are a match to TRBD1. The CDR3 contains 20 residues. In germline, CDR1 is SGHRS, CDR2 YFSETQ. After removal of 0 bases from V and 0 bases from J, the junction contained 7 bases not matched to a gene. CDR3 nucleotide sequence: TGCGCCAGCAGCTTGGTGGGACAGGGGGCTCTGAGCTCTGGGGCCAACGTCCTGACTTTC. Translation: CASSLVGQGALSSGANVLTF.